The TCR beta chain under discussion was sequenced for a study of T-cell memory formation after mild COVID-19 (dated by TCRdb to the early 2020s). About the study as a whole: TCR sequence clusters from the two donors were largely donor specific. The cohort comprised two young, previously healthy adult volunteers, one female and one male. Longitudinal TCRalpha and TCRbeta repertoire sequencing tracked T-cell clones expanding and contracting after mild COVID-19 in a couple of donors.

Relative to germline, V is missing 3 bases and J is missing 4 bases, with 6 bases of the junction outside any gene match. Taken from cysteine to phenylalanine, the CDR3 has 16 residues. Only CDR3 DNA is held: 48 bases, read in frame from base 1. The germline V gene (reference sequence) sets CDR1 to MNHEY and CDR2 to SMNVEV. Paper-wide results and their limitations: The study included only a couple of mild cases, and larger cohorts that include severe cases with pre-infection samples were judged to be necessary. SARS-CoV-2 specificity was not confirmed for the second-wave clones peaking on day 37. Contracting CD4+ clones turned up mainly in the CM and EM memory subsets, whereas EMRA was where CD8+ clones were enriched. Clones contracting from day 15 to 85 had balanced CD4/CD8 phenotypes, while a second wave expanding from day 15 to 37 was biased towards CD4+. The detection of some responding clones in pre-infection memory suggests that pre-existing cross-reactive memory T cells joined the SARS-CoV-2 response.

PBMCs were isolated by Ficoll-Paque density gradient centrifugation. The listed sequencing device is Illumina NovaSeq 6000. Using 5'RACE with constant-segment primers, TCRalpha and TCRbeta cDNA libraries were constructed, with sample barcodes and unique molecular identifiers added in the process. Trizol reagent was used to extract RNA from every sample. Library amplification was performed in two PCR steps, and a second sample barcode and Illumina TruSeq adapters were introduced in the second step. The libraries were sequenced on an Illumina NovaSeq using 2 x 150 bp paired-end reads. In the source study's methods: With migec v1.2.7, reads were demultiplexed and then collapsed into UMI-guided consensus sequences. Using mixcr v2.1.11, the UMI consensuses were aligned to TRA and TRB V and J templates and assembled into clonotypes. A clonotype was counted as expanded or contracted only when both edgeR and NoisET called the clonotype significant, with the noise models trained on biological replicates. For edgeR calls, a false discovery rate-adjusted p below 0.01 and a log2 fold-change threshold of 1 were applied. As an exploratory analysis of dynamics, PCA with hierarchical clustering was applied to max-normalized trajectories of the 1000 most abundant clonotypes. The CD4 or CD8 phenotype of responding clones was assigned using the separately sequenced CD4+ and CD8+ repertoires. TCRdb reprocessed the public reads (quality trimming at Q25 with fastp, clone calling with MiXCR) and kept in-frame beta chains. Rows with one shared CDR3 protein collapse into an entry with the most common genes and DNA. Here the V and J calls rest on TCRdb's processing, not on the authors' analysis. The sample yields approximately 150,000 distinct CDR3 sequences; 19% were counted once. 2% to 2.5% of the sample goes to the ten largest clones.

This clonotype appeared once. The target of this receptor is not known. No much larger clonotype is one base removed from it; base qualities were not supplied. The sequenced sample consisted of PBMCs or a T cell subset sorted from them (not recorded which). The receptor was derived from an adult woman who had mild COVID-19 (a few samples of this study predate the infection). The sample titles of this study are shuffled in the database, so cell type and time point are left out; the donor was told from shared clones. The sequence is built from TRBV27 and TRBJ2-2; 9 central bases correspond to TRBD1. The CDR3: CASSLSPGQGTGELFF. The sequence in DNA is TGTGCCAGCAGTTTGAGCCCGGGACAGGGCACCGGGGAGCTGTTTTTT.